A single sample is the source of the 27 T cell receptor beta chains below, sequenced in a study of identical twins. One entry per CDR3 protein, called by TCRdb with MiXCR from the 5' RACE reads. Among hundreds of thousands of distinct CDR3 sequences listed, approximately 20% were seen once. The sample was also reused in another study, on yellow fever vaccine responses in identical twins.

The source material was CD4+ T cells sorted from blood. The receptor source for this set is a woman aged 18-35 years in good health.

The chain employs TRBV20-1 and TRBJ1-4; 10 positions match TRBD1. The CDR3 is made up of 13 amino acids. CDR1 is DFQATT, CDR2 SNEGSKA, per germline (reference sequence). The V gene end was trimmed by 3 bases and the J gene end by 6 bases; junction bases not matched to a gene: 1. The CDR3 region is CSARGTGDEKLFF. CDR3 nucleotide sequence: TGCAGTGCTAGGGGGACAGGGGATGAAAAACTGTTTTTT.

V and J are TRBV10-3 and TRBJ1-4; possibly TRBD1 for D (5 bases). Looked up from germline, CDR1 is ENHRY and CDR2 is SYGVKD. Deletions cut 8 bases from V and 5 bases from J, with 9 bases between. The CDR3 length is 12 residues. The CDR3 nucleotides read TGTGCCATCGGCGAGGGGAATGAAAAACTGTTTTTT. Protein product: CAIGEGNEKLFF.

This clonotype was seen a handful of times. The rearrangement uses TRBV12-3 or TRBV12-4 and TRBJ1-1; no clear D gene. V lost 6 bases to trimming and J lost 3 bases, with 8 bases between them. This CDR3 contains 12 residues. The CDR3 DNA reads TGTGCCAGCAGCATCGTTTACACTGAAGCTTTCTTT. It specifies CASSIVYTEAFF.

This clonotype turned up a few times. This chain links TRBV12-3 or TRBV12-4 with TRBJ1-2; D not certain. The CDR3 is 12 amino acids. V was shortened by 7 bases and J by 8 bases, with 14 bases between the two germline ends. The CDR3 DNA reads as TGTGCCAGCACCCACCGGGATATGGGCTACACCTTC. Encoded protein: CASTHRDMGYTF.

V gene TRBV28 combines with J gene TRBJ2-1, with TRBD2 identical over 9 bases. The J segment lost 10 bases and the V segment lost 5 bases, leaving 24 bases of the junction unmatched. CDR3 length: 19 residues. CDR1 and CDR2 from the germline V gene are MDHEN and SYDVKM. The CDR3 nucleotides read TGTGCCAGCAGTGCGCAGGGGCGCCTAGCGGGAAGCCGCCCATGGGAGCAGTTCTTC. Translated, it gives CASSAQGRLAGSRPWEQFF. The full variable domain, rest sourced from reference TRBV28 and TRBJ2-1, is DVKVTQSSRYLVKRTGEKVFLECVQDMDHENMFWYRQDPGLGLRLIYFSYDVKMKEKGDIPEGYSVSREKKERFSLILESASTNQTSMYLCASSAQGRLAGSRPWEQFFGPGTRLTVL.

This clonotype has a handful of counts. The chain uses TRBV20-1 and TRBJ2-1, with TRBD2 matching over 12 bases. Germline CDR1 is DFQATT and CDR2 is SNEGSKA (reference sequence). V lost 4 bases and J lost 7; bases outside the gene matches: 5. The CDR3 consists of 14 residues. DNA for the CDR3: TGCAGTGCTAAGACTAGCGGGGGATTAAATGAGCAGTTCTTC. It codes for CSAKTSGGLNEQFF.

J is TRBJ2-3 and V is TRBV1; the DNA was not compared with TRBD1, the D call given in the table. TRBV1 is termed a pseudogene. The CDR3 extends over 12 amino acids. DNA of the CDR3: TGCACCAGCAGCCCCGCCGGGGCCAAGCAGTATTTT. This encodes CTSSPAGAKQYF.

This clonotype appeared a single time. The rearrangement joins TRBV7-6 to TRBJ2-5; tentative D call: TRBD2 (5 bases). Germline assignment: CDR1 SGHVS and CDR2 FNYEAQ. Trimming removed 6 bases at V and 1 base at J, with 15 bases between. The CDR3 is 15 amino acids. The DNA for the CDR3 is TGTGCCAGCAGGATCGGTAGCGTCGGCCAAGAGACCCAGTACTTC. Translated: CASRIGSVGQETQYF.

This clonotype was recorded a few times. The J gene is TRBJ2-7, the V gene TRBV24-1; 8 bases line up with TRBD1. CDR1 and CDR2 (germline): KGHDR, SFDVKD. This CDR3 comprises 14 residues. Trimming took 3 bases from V and 4 from J; bases not matched to a gene: 4. CDR3 DNA: TGTGCCACCAGTGATGCAGGGGGCAAGTACGAGCAGTACTTC. Its protein product is CATSDAGGKYEQYF.

The V call is TRBV12-3 or TRBV12-4, the J call TRBJ2-1; TRBD2 matches at 8 bases. V shed 7 bases, J shed 7 bases, and the junction held 9 bases outside the gene matches. The CDR3 runs 14 residues. In DNA form, the CDR3 reads TGTGCCAGCACTCGACTAGCGTGGTGGAATGAGCAGTTCTTC. Encoded protein: CASTRLAWWNEQFF.

This clonotype turned up a few times. The V and J genes are TRBV27 and TRBJ2-1; TRBD2 aligns across 10 bases. The CDR3 covers 20 residues. After removal of 1 base from V and 0 bases from J, the junction contained 12 bases not matched to a gene. Per germline, CDR1 MNHEY and CDR2 SMNVEV (reference sequence). The CDR3 is CASSLFGSSGRVSSYNEQFF. The CDR3 region has the DNA TGTGCCAGCAGTTTATTTGGGTCTAGCGGGAGAGTTAGCTCCTACAATGAGCAGTTCTTC.

V gene TRBV7-2 combines with J gene TRBJ2-1; D is unclear. This CDR3 has 13 residues. Germline V gene data show CDR1 as SGHTA and CDR2 as FQGNSA. V was trimmed by 6 bases and J by 4 bases, leaving 10 bases between them. The CDR3 protein is CASSLFLYNEQFF. The CDR3 DNA reads as TGTGCCAGCAGTCTTTTTCTATACAATGAGCAGTTCTTC.

This clonotype has a handful of counts. V and J are TRBV7-2 and TRBJ1-1; D is ambiguous. The CDR3 is 14 amino acids. Looked up from germline, CDR1 is SGHTA and CDR2 is FQGNSA. Trimming cost V 4 bases and J 0 bases, with 9 bases left between them. The CDR3, as DNA: TGTGCCAGCAGCTCAAAGGCAGTGAACACTGAAGCTTTCTTT. It translates to CASSSKAVNTEAFF.

This chain uses TRBV29-1 with TRBJ2-2; possibly TRBD2 for D (6 bases). The germline V gene has CDR1 SQVTM and CDR2 ANQGSEA. The CDR3 contains 15 residues. With 4 bases removed from V and 1 base from J, the gap between germline ends came to 13 bases. In nucleotides, the CDR3 is TGCAGCGTTGCGGCCGGGACTGGGAACACCGGGGAGCTGTTTTTT. Its protein product is CSVAAGTGNTGELFF.

This sequence joins TRBV28 and TRBJ2-7, with TRBD1 identical over 9 bases. The ends lost 5 bases at V and 5 bases at J; junction bases unmatched: 10. Germline assignment: CDR1 MDHEN and CDR2 SYDVKM. The CDR3 covers 15 residues. CDR3 residues: CASSPRDRDGDEQYF. CDR3 nucleotide sequence: TGTGCCAGCAGTCCCAGGGACAGGGACGGGGACGAGCAGTACTTC.

V and J are TRBV9 and TRBJ2-7; perhaps TRBD1 as D (6 bases). V shed 0 bases and J shed 3 bases, with 19 bases lying between them. This CDR3 region has 17 residues. Germline loops: CDR1 SGDLS, CDR2 YYNGEE. The chain's CDR3 is CASSVAPSGTRVYEQYF. The CDR3 DNA reads TGTGCCAGCAGCGTAGCCCCCTCGGGGACACGAGTCTACGAGCAGTACTTC.

The chain is built from TRBV12-3 or TRBV12-4 and TRBJ2-1; unclear D gene. With 11 bases removed from V and 5 bases from J, the gap between germline ends came to 13 bases. The CDR3 has 12 residues. CDR3 sequence: CAGRQGNNEQFF. The DNA for the CDR3 is TGTGCCGGCCGGCAAGGAAACAATGAGCAGTTCTTC.

In this sample, this clonotype turned up a few times. The J gene is TRBJ2-5, the V gene TRBV15, with D maybe TRBD2 (6 bases). V was trimmed by 3 bases and J by 3 bases, leaving 14 bases between them. Germline CDR1 LNHNV, CDR2 YYDKDF (reference sequence). The CDR3 is 15 amino acids. The CDR3 loop is CATSSPGRTKETQYF. Written as DNA, the CDR3 is TGTGCCACCAGCAGCCCCGGCCGGACTAAAGAGACCCAGTACTTC.

This clonotype was seen a few times. The V gene is TRBV12-3 or TRBV12-4, the J gene TRBJ2-2, with 13 bases aligning to TRBD2. The CDR3 runs 16 residues. Losses at the gene ends were 5 bases for V and 5 bases for J; bases not matched to a gene: 5. The CDR3 loop reads CASSPRTSGSTGELFF. The CDR3 nucleotides are TGTGCCAGCAGTCCCAGGACTAGCGGGAGTACCGGGGAGCTGTTTTTT.

Regarding this clonotype: Being one base from a much bigger clone, this may be a read error. The chain couples TRBV9 to TRBJ2-1; TRBD2 matches 14 bases. Losses at the gene ends were 2 bases for V and 9 bases for J; bases not matched to a gene: 10. CDR1 is SGDLS and CDR2 is YYNGEE in the germline V gene. This CDR3 is 17 amino acids long. The DNA of the CDR3 is TGTGCCAGCAGCGTTCGACTAGCGGGGGGGCTATACGGTGAGCAGTTCTTC. This codes for CASSVRLAGGLYGEQFF.

The chain couples TRBV11-2 to TRBJ2-4; D is perhaps TRBD1 or TRBD2 (5 bases each). Germline CDR1 and CDR2: SGHAT and FQNNGV. The V and J ends lost 3 bases and 1 base respectively, with 10 bases between them. This CDR3 has 15 residues. This CDR3 is CASSFLGDAKNIQYF. In DNA, the CDR3 is TGTGCCAGCAGCTTCCTTGGGGACGCCAAAAACATTCAGTACTTC.

This clonotype was observed a few times. The V and J genes are TRBV7-6 and TRBJ2-2; 7 nucleotides line up with TRBD1. This CDR3 contains 17 residues. V was pared by 5 bases and J by 5 bases, with 14 bases of the junction left unmatched. Germline CDR1 reads SGHVS; CDR2 reads FNYEAQ. CDR3 coding DNA: TGTGCCAGCAGCAGCTTCCCCGGGACAGTAGGAACCGGGGAGCTGTTTTTT. Its protein is CASSSFPGTVGTGELFF. Based on the CDR3 plus reference TRBV7-6 and TRBJ2-2, the full variable domain is GAGVSQSPRYKVTKRGQDVALRCDPISGHVSLYWYRQALGQGPEFLTYFNYEAQQDKSGLPNDRFSAERPEGSISTLTIQRTEQRDSAMYRCASSSFPGTVGTGELFFGEGSRLTVL.

This clonotype was counted only a few times. V gene TRBV11-1 combines with J gene TRBJ2-2, with D maybe TRBD1 (6 bases). CDR1 SGHAT and CDR2 FQDESV come from the germline V gene (reference sequence). The CDR3 totals 20 residues. Between the trimmed V and J ends, which lost 4 bases and 0 bases, there was a span of 24 bases. CDR3 region: CASSSRDISLHRANTGELFF. The CDR3, as DNA: TGTGCCAGCAGCTCGAGGGACATATCCCTCCATAGGGCGAACACCGGGGAGCTGTTTTTT. Combining the CDR3 with reference TRBV11-1 and TRBJ2-2 gives the whole variable domain EAEVAQSPRYKITEKSQAVAFWCDPISGHATLYWYRQILGQGPELLVQFQDESVVDDSQLPKDRFSAERLKGVDSTLKIQPAELGDSAMYLCASSSRDISLHRANTGELFFGEGSRLTVL.

This clonotype turned up a few times. The gene calls are TRBV24-1 and TRBJ2-2; no definite D call. Germline loops: CDR1 KGHDR, CDR2 SFDVKD. V lost 6 bases and J lost 2, with 6 bases in between. The CDR3 loop spans 13 amino acids. CDR3 sequence (DNA): TGTGCCACCAGTCGCCGAAACACCGGGGAGCTGTTTTTT. Translation gives CATSRRNTGELFF.

V and J are TRBV3-1 and TRBJ2-7, with D perhaps being TRBD1 or TRBD2 (5 bases each). CDR1 is LGHDT, CDR2 YNNKEL, per germline (reference sequence). The CDR3 spans 17 residues. Trimming removed 10 bases at V and 5 bases at J, with 30 bases between. The CDR3 sequence is CATSHTPRGAQVNEQYF. The CDR3 coding sequence is TGTGCCACCTCCCACACCCCTCGGGGCGCCCAAGTGAACGAGCAGTACTTC.

This clonotype occurred once. The chain couples TRBV9 to TRBJ2-1; a possible D gene is TRBD2 (6 bases). The CDR3 is made up of 14 amino acids. V was pared by 4 bases and J by 9 bases, with 17 bases between. Per the germline V gene, CDR1 is SGDLS and CDR2 is YYNGEE. CDR3 DNA: TGTGCCAGCAGCTCCCGAAAGGAGGGAACTGAGCAGTTCTTC. Its protein product is CASSSRKEGTEQFF.

J is TRBJ1-5 and V is TRBV7-8, with 7 bases that match TRBD1. Germline V gene data show CDR1 as SGHVS and CDR2 as FQNEAQ. This CDR3 has 15 amino acids. With V trimmed by 2 bases and J by 2 bases, 3 bases remained unmatched. CDR3 loop: CASSLRDRGNQPQHF. CDR3 nucleotide sequence: TGTGCCAGCAGCTTACGAGACAGGGGCAATCAGCCCCAGCATTTT. The full variable domain, with the rest looked up from reference TRBV7-8 and TRBJ1-5, is GAGVSQSPRYKVAKRGQDVALRCDPISGHVSLFWYQQALGQGPEFLTYFQNEAQLDKSGLPSDRFFAERPEGSVSTLKIQRTQQEDSAVYLCASSLRDRGNQPQHFGDGTRLSIL.